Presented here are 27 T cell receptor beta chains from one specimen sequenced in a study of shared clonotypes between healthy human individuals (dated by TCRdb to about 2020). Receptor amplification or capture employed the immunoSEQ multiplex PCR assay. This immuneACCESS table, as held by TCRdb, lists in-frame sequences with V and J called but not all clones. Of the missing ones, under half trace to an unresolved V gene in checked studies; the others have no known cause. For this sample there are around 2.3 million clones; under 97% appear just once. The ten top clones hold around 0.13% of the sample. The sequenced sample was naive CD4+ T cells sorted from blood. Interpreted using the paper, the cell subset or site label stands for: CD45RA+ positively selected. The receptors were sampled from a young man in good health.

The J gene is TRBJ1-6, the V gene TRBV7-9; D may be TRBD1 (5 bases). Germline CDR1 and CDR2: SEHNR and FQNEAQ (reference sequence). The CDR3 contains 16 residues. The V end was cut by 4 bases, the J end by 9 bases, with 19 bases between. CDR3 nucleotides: TGTGCCAGCAGCTCTTCAATTGGGCAGGGTAGTTCACCCCTCCACTTT. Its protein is CASSSSIGQGSSPLHF.

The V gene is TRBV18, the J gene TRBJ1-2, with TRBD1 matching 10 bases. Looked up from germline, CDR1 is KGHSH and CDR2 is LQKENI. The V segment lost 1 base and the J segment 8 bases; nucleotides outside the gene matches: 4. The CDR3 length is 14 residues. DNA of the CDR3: TGTGCCAGCTCACCACTTGACAGGGGGCTCGGCTACACCTTC. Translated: CASSPLDRGLGYTF.

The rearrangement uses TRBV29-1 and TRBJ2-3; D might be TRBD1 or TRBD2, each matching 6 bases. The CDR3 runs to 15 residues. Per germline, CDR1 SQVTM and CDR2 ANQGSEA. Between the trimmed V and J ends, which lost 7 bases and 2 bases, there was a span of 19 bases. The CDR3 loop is CSAGAGTHTTDTQYF. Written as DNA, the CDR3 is TGCAGCGCGGGGGCCGGGACTCATACCACAGATACGCAGTATTTT.

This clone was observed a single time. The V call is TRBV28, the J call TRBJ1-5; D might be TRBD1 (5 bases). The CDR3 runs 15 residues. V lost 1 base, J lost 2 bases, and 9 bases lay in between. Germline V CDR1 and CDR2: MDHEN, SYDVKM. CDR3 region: CASSLSGGRNQPQHF. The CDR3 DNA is TGTGCCAGCAGTTTATCTGGGGGACGCAATCAGCCCCAGCATTTT.

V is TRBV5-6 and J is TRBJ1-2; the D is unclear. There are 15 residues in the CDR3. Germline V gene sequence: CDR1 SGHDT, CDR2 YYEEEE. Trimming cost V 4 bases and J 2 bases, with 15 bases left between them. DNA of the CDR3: TGTGCCAGCAGCCCCCCTGGGGTCGGAAACTATGGCTACACCTTC. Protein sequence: CASSPPGVGNYGYTF.

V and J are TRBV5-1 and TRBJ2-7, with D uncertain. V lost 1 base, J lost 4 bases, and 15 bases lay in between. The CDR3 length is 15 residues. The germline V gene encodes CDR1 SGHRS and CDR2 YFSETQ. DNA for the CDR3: TGCGCCAGCAGCTTGATTGTGGGGTCCGGGTACGAGCAGTACTTC. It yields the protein CASSLIVGSGYEQYF.

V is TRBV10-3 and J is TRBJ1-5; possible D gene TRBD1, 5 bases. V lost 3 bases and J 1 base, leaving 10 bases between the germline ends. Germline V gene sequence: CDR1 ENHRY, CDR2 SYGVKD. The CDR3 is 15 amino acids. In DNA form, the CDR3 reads TGTGCCATCAGTGACCAGGGATCAAGCAATCAGCCCCAGCATTTT. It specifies CAISDQGSSNQPQHF.

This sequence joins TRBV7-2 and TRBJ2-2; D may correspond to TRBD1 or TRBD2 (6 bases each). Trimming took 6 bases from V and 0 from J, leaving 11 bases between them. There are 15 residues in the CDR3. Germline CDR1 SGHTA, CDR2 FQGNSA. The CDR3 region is CASRPRGANTGELFF. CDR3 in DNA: TGTGCCAGCAGACCAAGGGGGGCGAACACCGGGGAGCTGTTTTTT.

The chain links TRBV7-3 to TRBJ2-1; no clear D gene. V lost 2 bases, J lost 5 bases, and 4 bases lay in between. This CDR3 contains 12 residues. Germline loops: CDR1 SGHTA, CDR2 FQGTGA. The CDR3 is CASSLQDNEQFF. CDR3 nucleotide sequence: TGTGCCAGCAGCTTACAAGACAATGAGCAGTTCTTC.

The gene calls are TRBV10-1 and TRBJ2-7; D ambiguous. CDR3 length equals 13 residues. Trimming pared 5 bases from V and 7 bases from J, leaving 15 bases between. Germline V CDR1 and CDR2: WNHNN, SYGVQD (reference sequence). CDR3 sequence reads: CASSSVILDEQYF. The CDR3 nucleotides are TGCGCCAGCAGTTCAGTAATCCTGGATGAGCAGTACTTC.

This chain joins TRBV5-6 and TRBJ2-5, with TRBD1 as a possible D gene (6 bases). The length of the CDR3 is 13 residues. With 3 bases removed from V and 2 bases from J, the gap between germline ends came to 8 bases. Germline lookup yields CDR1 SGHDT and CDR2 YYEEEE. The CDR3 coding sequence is TGTGCCAGCAGCTGGGGGACACAAGAGACCCAGTACTTC. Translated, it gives CASSWGTQETQYF.

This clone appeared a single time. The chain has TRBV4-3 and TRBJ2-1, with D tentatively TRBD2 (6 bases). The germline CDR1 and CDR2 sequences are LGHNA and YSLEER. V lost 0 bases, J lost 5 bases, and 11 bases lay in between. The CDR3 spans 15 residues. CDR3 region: CASSQDGGRHNEQFF. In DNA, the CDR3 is TGCGCCAGCAGCCAAGACGGTGGGAGGCACAATGAGCAGTTCTTC.

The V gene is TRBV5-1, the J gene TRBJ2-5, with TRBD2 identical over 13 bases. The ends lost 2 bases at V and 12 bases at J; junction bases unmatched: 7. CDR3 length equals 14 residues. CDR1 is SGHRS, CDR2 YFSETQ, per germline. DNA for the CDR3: TGCGCCAGCAGCTTCTCCGGGACTAGCGGGGAGGAGTACTTC. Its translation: CASSFSGTSGEEYF.

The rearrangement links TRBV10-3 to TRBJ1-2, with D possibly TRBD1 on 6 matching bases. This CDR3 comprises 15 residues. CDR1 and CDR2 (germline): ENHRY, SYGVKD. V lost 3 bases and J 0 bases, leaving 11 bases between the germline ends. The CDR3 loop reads CAISDGGAPNYGYTF. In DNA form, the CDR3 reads TGTGCCATCAGTGATGGGGGGGCGCCTAACTATGGCTACACCTTC.

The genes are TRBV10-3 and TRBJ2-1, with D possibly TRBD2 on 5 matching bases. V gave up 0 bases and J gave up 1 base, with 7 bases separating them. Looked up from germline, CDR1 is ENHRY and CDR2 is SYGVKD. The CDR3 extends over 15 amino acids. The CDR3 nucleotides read TGTGCCATCAGTGAGTCCGGACTGTCCTACAATGAGCAGTTCTTC. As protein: CAISESGLSYNEQFF.

CDR3 coding DNA: TGTGCCATCAGTGAGAGGACGAACAATGAGCAGTTCTTC. Encoded protein: CAISERTNNEQFF. The genes are TRBV10-3 and TRBJ2-1; the D is unclear. This CDR3 comprises 13 residues. V was pared by 2 bases and J by 5 bases, with 7 bases between. CDR1 is ENHRY and CDR2 is SYGVKD in the germline V gene.

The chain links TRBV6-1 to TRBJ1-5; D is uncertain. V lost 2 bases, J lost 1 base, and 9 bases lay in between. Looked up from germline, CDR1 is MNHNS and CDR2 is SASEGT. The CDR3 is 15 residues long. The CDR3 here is CASSETDVSNQPQHF. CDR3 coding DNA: TGTGCCAGCAGTGAAACGGATGTGAGCAATCAGCCCCAGCATTTT.

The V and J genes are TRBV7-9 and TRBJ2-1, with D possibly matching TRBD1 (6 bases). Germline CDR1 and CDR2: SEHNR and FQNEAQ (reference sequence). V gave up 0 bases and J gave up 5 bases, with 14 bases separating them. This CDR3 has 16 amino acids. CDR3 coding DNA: TGTGCCAGCAGCTTAGCCAGGGGTAACATTCACAATGAGCAGTTCTTC. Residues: CASSLARGNIHNEQFF.

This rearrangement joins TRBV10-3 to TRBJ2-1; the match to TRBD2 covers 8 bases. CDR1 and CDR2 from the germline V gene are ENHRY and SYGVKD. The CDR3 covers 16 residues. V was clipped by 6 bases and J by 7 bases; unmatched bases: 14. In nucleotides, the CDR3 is TGTGCCATCAGACTCTCTGGTAGCGGGGAGGGGAATGAGCAGTTCTTC. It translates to CAIRLSGSGEGNEQFF.

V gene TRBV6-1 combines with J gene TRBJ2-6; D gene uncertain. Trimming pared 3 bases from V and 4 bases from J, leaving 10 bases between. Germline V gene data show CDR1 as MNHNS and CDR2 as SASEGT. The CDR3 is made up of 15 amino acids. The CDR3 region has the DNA TGTGCCAGCAGTGACCCCCGATCCGGGGCCAACGTCCTGACTTTC. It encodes CASSDPRSGANVLTF.

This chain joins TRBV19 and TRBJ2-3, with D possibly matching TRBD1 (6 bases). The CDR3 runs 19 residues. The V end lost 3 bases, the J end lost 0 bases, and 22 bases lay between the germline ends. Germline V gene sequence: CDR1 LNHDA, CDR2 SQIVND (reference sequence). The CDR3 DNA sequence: TGTGCCAGTAGTATTAGGGGGTCAAGACAGCTATCTAGCACAGATACGCAGTATTTT. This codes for CASSIRGSRQLSSTDTQYF. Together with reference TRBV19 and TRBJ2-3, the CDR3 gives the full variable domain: DGGITQSPKYLFRKEGQNVTLSCEQNLNHDAMYWYRQDPGQGLRLIYYSQIVNDFQKGDIAEGYSVSREKKESFPLTVTSAQKNPTAFYLCASSIRGSRQLSSTDTQYFGPGTRLTVL.

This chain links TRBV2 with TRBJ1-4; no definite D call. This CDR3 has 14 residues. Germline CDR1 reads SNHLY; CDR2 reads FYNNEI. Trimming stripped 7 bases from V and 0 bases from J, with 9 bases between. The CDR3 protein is CASNSRSTNEKLFF. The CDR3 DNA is TGTGCCAGCAACTCCAGATCAACTAATGAAAAACTGTTTTTT.

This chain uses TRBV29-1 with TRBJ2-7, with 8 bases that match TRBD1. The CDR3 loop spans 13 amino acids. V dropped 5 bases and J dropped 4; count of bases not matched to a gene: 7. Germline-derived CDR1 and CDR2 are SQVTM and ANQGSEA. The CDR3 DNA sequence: TGCAGCGTTCCGGGACAGGCTCTATACGAGCAGTACTTC. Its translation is CSVPGQALYEQYF.

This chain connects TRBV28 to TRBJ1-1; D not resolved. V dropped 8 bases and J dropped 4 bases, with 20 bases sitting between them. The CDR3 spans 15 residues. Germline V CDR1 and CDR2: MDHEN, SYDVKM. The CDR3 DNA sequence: TGTGCCAGCTGCAAGAGCACCGGCTGGGGCACTGAAGCTTTCTTT. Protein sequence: CASCKSTGWGTEAFF.

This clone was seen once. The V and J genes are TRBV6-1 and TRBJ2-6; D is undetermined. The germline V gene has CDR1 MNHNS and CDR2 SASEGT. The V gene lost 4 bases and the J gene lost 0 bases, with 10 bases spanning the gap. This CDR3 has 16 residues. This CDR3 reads CASSAEPNSGANVLTF. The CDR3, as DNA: TGTGCCAGCAGTGCGGAACCAAACTCTGGGGCCAACGTCCTGACTTTC.

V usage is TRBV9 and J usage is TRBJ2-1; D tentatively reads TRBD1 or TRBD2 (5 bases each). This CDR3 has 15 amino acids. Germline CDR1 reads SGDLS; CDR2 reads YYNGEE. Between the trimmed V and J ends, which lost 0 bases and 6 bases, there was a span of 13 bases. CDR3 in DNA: TGTGCCAGCAGCGTAGAAGGGACCGCGAGCAATGAGCAGTTCTTC. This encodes CASSVEGTASNEQFF.

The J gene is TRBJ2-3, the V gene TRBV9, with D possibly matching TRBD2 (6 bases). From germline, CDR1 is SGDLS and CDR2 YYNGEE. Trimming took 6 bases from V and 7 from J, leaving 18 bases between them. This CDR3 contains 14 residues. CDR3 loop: CASTPAGGEHTQYF. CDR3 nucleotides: TGTGCCAGCACCCCGGCAGGAGGGGAGCATACGCAGTATTTT.